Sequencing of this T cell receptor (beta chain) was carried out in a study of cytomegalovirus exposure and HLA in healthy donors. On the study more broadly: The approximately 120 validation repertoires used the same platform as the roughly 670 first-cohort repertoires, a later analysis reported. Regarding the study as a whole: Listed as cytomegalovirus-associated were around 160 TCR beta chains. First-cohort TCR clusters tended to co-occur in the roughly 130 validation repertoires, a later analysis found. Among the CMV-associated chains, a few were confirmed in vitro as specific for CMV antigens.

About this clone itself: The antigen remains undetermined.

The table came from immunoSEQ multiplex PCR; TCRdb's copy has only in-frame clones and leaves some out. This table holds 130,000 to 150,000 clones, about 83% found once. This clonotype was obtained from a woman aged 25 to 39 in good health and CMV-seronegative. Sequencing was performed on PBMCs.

The CDR3 DNA is TGTGCCAGCAGCACCGACGGTCTAGCGGGGGGCCACTCCTACGAGCAGTACTTC. Translating it yields CASSTDGLAGGHSYEQYF. The chain recombines TRBV13 with TRBJ2-7, with 11 bases identical to TRBD2. The junction had 12 bases not matched to a gene; V was cut back by 5 bases and J by 0 bases. This CDR3 has 18 amino acids. Germline assignment: CDR1 PRHDT and CDR2 FYEKMQ (reference sequence).